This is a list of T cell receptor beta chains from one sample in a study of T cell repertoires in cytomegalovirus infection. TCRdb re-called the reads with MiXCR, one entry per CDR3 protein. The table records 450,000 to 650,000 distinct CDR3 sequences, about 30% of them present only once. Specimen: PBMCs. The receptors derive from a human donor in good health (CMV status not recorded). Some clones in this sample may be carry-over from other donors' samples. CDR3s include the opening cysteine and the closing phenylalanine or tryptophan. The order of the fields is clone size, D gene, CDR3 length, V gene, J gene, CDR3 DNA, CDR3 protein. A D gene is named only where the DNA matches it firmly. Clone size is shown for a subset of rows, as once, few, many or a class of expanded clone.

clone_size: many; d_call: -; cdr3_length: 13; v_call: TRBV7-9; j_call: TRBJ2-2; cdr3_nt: TGTGCCAGCAGCCGTGATTCCACCGGGGAGCTGTTTTTT; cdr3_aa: CASSRDSTGELFF
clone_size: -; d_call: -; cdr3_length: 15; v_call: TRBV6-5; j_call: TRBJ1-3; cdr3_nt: TGTGCCAGCCTGACCTCCGGGACGCCCGGAAACACCATATATTTT; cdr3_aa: CASLTSGTPGNTIYF
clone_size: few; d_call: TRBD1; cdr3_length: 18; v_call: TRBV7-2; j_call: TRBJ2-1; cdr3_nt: TGTGCCAGCAGCTTTTTCGGGACAGGGGGTATAGCGAACAATGAGCAGTTCTTC; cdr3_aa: CASSFFGTGGIANNEQFF
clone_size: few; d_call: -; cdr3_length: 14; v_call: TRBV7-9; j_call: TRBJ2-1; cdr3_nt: TGTGCCAGCAGCTTAGGGGCCAGCGATGGAGAGCAGTTCTTC; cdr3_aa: CASSLGASDGEQFF
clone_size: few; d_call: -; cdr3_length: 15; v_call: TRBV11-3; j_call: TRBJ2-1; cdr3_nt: TGTGCCAGCAGCTTAAACAGAATTACACTTGGTGAGCAGTTCTTC; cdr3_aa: CASSLNRITLGEQFF
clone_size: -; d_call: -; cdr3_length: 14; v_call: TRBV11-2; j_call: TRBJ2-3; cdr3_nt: TGTGCCAGCAGCCCCCGACTAGTTCCAGATACGCAGTATTTT; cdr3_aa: CASSPRLVPDTQYF
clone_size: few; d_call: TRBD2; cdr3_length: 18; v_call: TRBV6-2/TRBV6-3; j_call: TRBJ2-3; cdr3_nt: TGTGCCAGCAGTTACAGCCGTAGCGGGAGTTTGTCTGGAAATACGCAGTATTTT; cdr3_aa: CASSYSRSGSLSGNTQYF
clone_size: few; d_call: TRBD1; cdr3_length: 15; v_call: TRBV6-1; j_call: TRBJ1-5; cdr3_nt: TGTGCCAGCAGTGATACAGGGGGGGGCAATCAGCCCCAGCATTTT; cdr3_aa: CASSDTGGGNQPQHF
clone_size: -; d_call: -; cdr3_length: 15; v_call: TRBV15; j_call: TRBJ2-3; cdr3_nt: TGTGCCACCAGCAGAAGCTACCCTAACACAGATACGCAGTATTTT; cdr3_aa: CATSRSYPNTDTQYF
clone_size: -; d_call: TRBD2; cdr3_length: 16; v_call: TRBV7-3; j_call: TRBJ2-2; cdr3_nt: TGTGCCAGCAGCTTACAGGGCGGGAGGGCCGCCGGGGAGCTGTTTTTT; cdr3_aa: CASSLQGGRAAGELFF
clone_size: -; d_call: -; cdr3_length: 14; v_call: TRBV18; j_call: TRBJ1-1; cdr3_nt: TGTGCCAGCTCACCATTCAGTCGGAACACTGAAGCTTTCTTT; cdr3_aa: CASSPFSRNTEAFF
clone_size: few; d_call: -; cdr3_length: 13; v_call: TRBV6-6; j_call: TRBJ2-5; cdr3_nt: TGTGCCAGCAGGATCGGGAGTGGAGAGACCCAGTACTTC; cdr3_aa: CASRIGSGETQYF
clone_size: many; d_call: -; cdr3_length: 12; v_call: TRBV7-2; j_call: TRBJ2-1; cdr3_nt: TGTGCCAGCAGCCGACAGGTTTATGAGCAGTTCTTC; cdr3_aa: CASSRQVYEQFF
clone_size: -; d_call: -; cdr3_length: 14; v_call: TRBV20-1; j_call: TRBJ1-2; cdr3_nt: TGCAGTGCTACCGACAGAATCAATAGCTATGGCTACACCTTC; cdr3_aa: CSATDRINSYGYTF
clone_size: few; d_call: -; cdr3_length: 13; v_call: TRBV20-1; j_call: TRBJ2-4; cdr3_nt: TGCAGTGCTAGGAATCTAGCCAAAAACATTCAGTACTTC; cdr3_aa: CSARNLAKNIQYF
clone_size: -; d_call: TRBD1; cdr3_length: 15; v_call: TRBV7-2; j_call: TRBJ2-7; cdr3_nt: TGTGCCAGCAGCTTAGGTGGGACAGGGGAGCTCGAGCAGTACTTC; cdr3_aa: CASSLGGTGELEQYF
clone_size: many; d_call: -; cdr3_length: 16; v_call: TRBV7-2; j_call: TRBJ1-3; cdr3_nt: TGTGCCAGCAGCTTAGATCGTTGGGCGGCTGGAAACACCATATATTTT; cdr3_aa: CASSLDRWAAGNTIYF
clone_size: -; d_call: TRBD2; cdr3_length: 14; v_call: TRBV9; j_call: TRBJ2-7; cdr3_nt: TGTGCCAGCAGCGTAGAGGGACTAGCGGGCGAGCAGTACTTC; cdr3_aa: CASSVEGLAGEQYF
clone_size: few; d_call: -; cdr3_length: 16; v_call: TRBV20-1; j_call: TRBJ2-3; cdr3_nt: TGCAGTGCTAGAGACCCAACTAGCAGGAGCACAGATACGCAGTATTTT; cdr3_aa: CSARDPTSRSTDTQYF
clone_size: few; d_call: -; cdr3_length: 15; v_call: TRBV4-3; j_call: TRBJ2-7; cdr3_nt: TGCGCCAGCAGCCAAGAGGAGGGCCAGTCCTACGAGCAGTACTTC; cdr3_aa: CASSQEEGQSYEQYF
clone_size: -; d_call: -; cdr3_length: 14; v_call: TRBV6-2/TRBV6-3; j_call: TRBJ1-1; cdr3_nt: TGTGCCAGCAGTTACTCACAACTGAACACTGAAGCTTTCTTT; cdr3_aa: CASSYSQLNTEAFF
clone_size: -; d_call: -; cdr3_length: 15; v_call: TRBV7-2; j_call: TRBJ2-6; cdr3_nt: TGTGCCAGCAGGCGGGCTCCAGGCGGGGCCAACGTCCTGACTTTC; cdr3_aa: CASRRAPGGANVLTF
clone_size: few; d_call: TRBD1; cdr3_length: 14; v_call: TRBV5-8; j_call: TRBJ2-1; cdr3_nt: TGTGCCAGCAGCTTAGTAGGGGGCTGGCATGAGCAGTTCTTC; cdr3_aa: CASSLVGGWHEQFF
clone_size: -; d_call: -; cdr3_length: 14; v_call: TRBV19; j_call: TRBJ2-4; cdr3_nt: TGTGCCAGTAGTATTGGATTGGGCGCGCAAACAATAAGCTTC; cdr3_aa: CASSIGLGAQTISF
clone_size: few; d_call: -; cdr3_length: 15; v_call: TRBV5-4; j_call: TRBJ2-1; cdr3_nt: TGTGCCAGCAGCTTGGATCGACCGGGGTACAATGAGCAGTTCTTC; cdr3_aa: CASSLDRPGYNEQFF
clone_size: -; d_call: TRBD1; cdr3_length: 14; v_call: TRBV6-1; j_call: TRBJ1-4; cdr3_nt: TGTGCCAGCAGTGATGACAGGGGGCGAGGTAAACTGTTTTTT; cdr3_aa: CASSDDRGRGKLFF
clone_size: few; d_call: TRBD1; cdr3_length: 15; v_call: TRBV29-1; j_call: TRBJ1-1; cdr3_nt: TGCAGCGTTCATGACAGGGGGCAGCACCCCACTGAAGCTTTCTTT; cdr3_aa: CSVHDRGQHPTEAFF
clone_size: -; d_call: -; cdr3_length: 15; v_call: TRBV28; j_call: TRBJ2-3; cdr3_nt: TGTGCCAGCAGTTCGAACAGGTTTAGCACAGATACGCAGTATTTT; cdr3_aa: CASSSNRFSTDTQYF
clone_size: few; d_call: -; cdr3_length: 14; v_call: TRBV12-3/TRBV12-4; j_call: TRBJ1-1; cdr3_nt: TGTGCCAGCAGTTTAATGGTAATGAACACTGAAGCTTTCTTT; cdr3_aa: CASSLMVMNTEAFF
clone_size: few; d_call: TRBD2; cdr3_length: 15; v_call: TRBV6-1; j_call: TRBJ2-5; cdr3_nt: TGTGCCAGCAGTGAACTAGCGGGAGGACAAGAGACCCAGTACTTC; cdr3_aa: CASSELAGGQETQYF
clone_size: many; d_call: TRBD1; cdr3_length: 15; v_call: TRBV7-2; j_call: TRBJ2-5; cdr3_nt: TGTGCCAGCAGCCTTGGGACAGGGAGGCAAGAGACCCAGTACTTC; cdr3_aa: CASSLGTGRQETQYF
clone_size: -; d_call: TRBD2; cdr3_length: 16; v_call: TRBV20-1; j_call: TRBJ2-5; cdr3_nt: TGCAGTGCTAGAGATGAACTAGCGGGACGAGAAGAGACCCAGTACTTC; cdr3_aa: CSARDELAGREETQYF
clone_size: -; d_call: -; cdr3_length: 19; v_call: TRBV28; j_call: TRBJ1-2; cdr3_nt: TGTGCCAGCAGTTTAACTTTCTCCCAGGGAGGTATGGTCGGCTATGGCTACACCTTC; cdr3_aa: CASSLTFSQGGMVGYGYTF
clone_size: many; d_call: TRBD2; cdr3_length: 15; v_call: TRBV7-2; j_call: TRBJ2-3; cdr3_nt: TGTGCCAGCAGCGGAGAGGGACTATCCACAGATACGCAGTATTTT; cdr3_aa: CASSGEGLSTDTQYF
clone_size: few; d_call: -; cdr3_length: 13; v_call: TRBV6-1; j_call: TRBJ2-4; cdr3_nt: TGTGCCAGCGAGCAGGGAGGAGAAAACATTCAGTACTTC; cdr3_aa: CASEQGGENIQYF
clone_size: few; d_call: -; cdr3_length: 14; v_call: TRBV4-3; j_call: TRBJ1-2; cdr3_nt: TGCGCCAGCAGCCAAGGCCAACAGGACTATGGCTACACCTTC; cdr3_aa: CASSQGQQDYGYTF
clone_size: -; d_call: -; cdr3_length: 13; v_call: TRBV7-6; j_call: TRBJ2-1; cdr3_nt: TGTGCCAGCAGCCCGGGATACCGCAATGAGCAGTTCTTC; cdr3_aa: CASSPGYRNEQFF
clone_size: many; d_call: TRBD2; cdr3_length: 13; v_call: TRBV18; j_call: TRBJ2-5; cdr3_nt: TGTGCCAGCTCACCAAGCGGGAGCGAGACCCAGTACTTC; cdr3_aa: CASSPSGSETQYF
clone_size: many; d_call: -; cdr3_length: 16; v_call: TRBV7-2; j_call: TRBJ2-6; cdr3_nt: TGTGCCAGCAGCTTAGCGCTCGCTTCTGGGGCCAACGTCCTGACTTTC; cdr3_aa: CASSLALASGANVLTF
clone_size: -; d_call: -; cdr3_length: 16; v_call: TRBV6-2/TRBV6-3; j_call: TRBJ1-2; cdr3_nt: TGTGCCAGCACCGGAATCCGGGGCAGTAAGAACTATGGCTACACCTTC; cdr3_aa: CASTGIRGSKNYGYTF
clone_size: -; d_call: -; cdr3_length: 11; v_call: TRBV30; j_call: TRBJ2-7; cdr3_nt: TGTGCCTGGAGCGTTTCCTACGAGCAGTACTTC; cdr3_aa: CAWSVSYEQYF
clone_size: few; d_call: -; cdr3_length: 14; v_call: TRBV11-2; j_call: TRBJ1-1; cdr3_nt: TGTGCCAGCAGCTTAGTAGCAGAGTACACTGAAGCTTTCTTT; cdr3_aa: CASSLVAEYTEAFF
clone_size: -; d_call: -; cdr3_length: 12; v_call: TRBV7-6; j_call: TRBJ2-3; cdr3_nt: TGTGCCAGCAGCGAGAAAAGGGGAACGCAGTATTTT; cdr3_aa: CASSEKRGTQYF
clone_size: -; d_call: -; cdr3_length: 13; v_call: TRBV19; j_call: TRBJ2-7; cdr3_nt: TGTGCCAGTAGCAGGGACGTAATCTACGAGCAGTACTTC; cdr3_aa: CASSRDVIYEQYF
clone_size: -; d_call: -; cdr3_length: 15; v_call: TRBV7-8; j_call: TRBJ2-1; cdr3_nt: TGTGCCAGCAGCTCCCGGCCAAGCTCCTACAATGAGCAGTTCTTC; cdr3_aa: CASSSRPSSYNEQFF
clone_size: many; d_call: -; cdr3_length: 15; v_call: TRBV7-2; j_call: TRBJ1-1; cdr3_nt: TGTGCCAGCAGCGAACCGAGACAGGCAAATCGTGAAGCTTTCTTT; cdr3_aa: CASSEPRQANREAFF
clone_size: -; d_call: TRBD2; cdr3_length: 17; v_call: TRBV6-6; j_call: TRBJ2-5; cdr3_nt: TGTGCCAGCAGTTACAAGACTAGCGGGAGAAGGGAAGAGACCCAGTACTTC; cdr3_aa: CASSYKTSGRREETQYF
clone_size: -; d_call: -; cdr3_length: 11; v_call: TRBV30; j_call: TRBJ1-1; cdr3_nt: TGTGCCTGGAGGGTTAACACTGAAGCTTTCTTT; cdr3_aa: CAWRVNTEAFF
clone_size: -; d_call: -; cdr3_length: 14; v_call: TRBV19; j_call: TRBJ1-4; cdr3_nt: TGTGCCAGTAGAGAGACGTCGGGGAATGAAAAACTGTTTTTT; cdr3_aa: CASRETSGNEKLFF
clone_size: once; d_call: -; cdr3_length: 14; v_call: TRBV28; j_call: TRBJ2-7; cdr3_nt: TGTGCCAGCAGTTTATACAGGGTAAACTACGAGCAGTACTTC; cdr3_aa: CASSLYRVNYEQYF